Listed here is a single TCR beta chain. What it binds is unknown. The use of a sample-barcoded 5' primer and a J-beta primer mix characterized a second PCR of roughly 7 to 12 cycles. All cDNA molecules were each tagged by a template-switch adaptor with 12 random nucleotides. TCRdb recomputed calls from the 5' RACE reads with MiXCR, one row per CDR3 protein. The table has 850,000 or so distinct CDR3 sequences, under 30% seen once. The data derive from a study of blood T cells in healthy people across ages. Findings and caveats of the study: Higher diversity, along with more naive CD4+ cells, distinguished long-lived donors from aged donors. Getting older went along with TCR beta diversity per million T cells dropping roughly linearly.

Total RNA was extracted at no less than 5 micrograms per sample. The CDR3 runs to 12 residues. The V gene lost 4 bases and the J gene lost 5 bases, with 8 bases spanning the gap. Germline-derived CDR1 and CDR2 are SQVTM and ANQGSEA. The clonotype originates from a woman at least 80 years old in good health. The chain links TRBV29-1 to TRBJ1-4, with D uncertain. Sequenced material: blood. The CDR3 loop reads CSVGPGNEKLFF. In DNA, the CDR3 is TGCAGCGTTGGGCCAGGAAATGAAAAACTGTTTTTT.